These 24 T cell receptor beta chains were all obtained from the same sample, sequenced in a study of T cell responses to AZD1222 COVID-19 vaccine. Produced via immunoSEQ multiplex PCR; TCRdb's table is partial and in-frame only. Here the sample spans over 50,000 clones, over 70% being singletons. The specimen was peripheral blood, collected 28 days after the second AZD1222 dose. The receptor set was obtained from an adult who received the AZD1222 COVID-19 vaccine.

The sample holds a few counts of this clone. The V and J genes are TRBV28 and TRBJ1-1; tentatively, D is TRBD1 (5 bases). There are 11 residues in the CDR3. CDR1 is MDHEN, CDR2 SYDVKM, per germline. Trimming took off 6 bases at V and 8 bases at J, with 10 bases between the two ends. DNA for the CDR3: TGTGCCAGCAGGGGACGGCCAGAAGCTTTCTTT. Protein: CASRGRPEAFF. Complete variable domain (other parts from reference TRBV28 and TRBJ1-1): DVKVTQSSRYLVKRTGEKVFLECVQDMDHENMFWYRQDPGLGLRLIYFSYDVKMKEKGDIPEGYSVSREKKERFSLILESASTNQTSMYLCASRGRPEAFFGQGTRLTVV.

This rearrangement joins TRBV5-1 to TRBJ2-2; D is unclear. The CDR3 sequence is 13 residues long. Germline V gene lookup returns CDR1 SGHRS and CDR2 YFSETQ. Between the trimmed V and J ends, which lost 1 base and 6 bases, there was a span of 7 bases. This chain's CDR3 is CASSLPAPGELFF. Written as DNA, the CDR3 is TGCGCCAGCAGCTTGCCAGCACCCGGGGAGCTGTTTTTT.

This rearrangement joins TRBV28 to TRBJ2-2, with 15 bases matching TRBD2. The CDR3 covers 18 residues. Germline CDR1 is MDHEN and CDR2 is SYDVKM. V gave up 4 bases and J gave up 1 base; unmatched junction bases: 4. The CDR3 DNA is TGTGCCAGCAGTTGGACTAGCGGGAGGGCCTGGAACACCGGGGAGCTGTTTTTT. Translated: CASSWTSGRAWNTGELFF.

V usage is TRBV3-1 (or the pseudogene TRBV3-2) and J usage is TRBJ1-2; 9 bases line up with TRBD1. The CDR3 is made up of 15 amino acids. With 1 base clipped from V and 4 bases from J, the junction kept 4 bases outside the gene matches. CDR1 is LGHDT and CDR2 is YNNKEL in the germline V gene (reference sequence). The CDR3 is CASSQGTGVAYGYTF. CDR3 in DNA: TGTGCCAGCAGCCAAGGGACAGGGGTGGCCTATGGCTACACCTTC.

The CDR3 reads CASSLNSGHSYEQYF. CDR3 in DNA: TGTGCCAGCAGCTTAAATTCTGGGCACTCCTACGAGCAGTACTTC. The chain uses TRBV7-3 and TRBJ2-7; D uncertain. The CDR3 spans 15 residues. Trimming pared 1 base from V and 0 bases from J, leaving 10 bases between. The germline gives CDR1 SGHTA, CDR2 FQGTGA.

This clone was seen a handful of times. The chain joins TRBV4-1 to TRBJ2-3, with TRBD1 matching over 11 bases. This CDR3 region has 16 residues. CDR1 is MGHRA and CDR2 is YSYEKL in the germline V gene. Trimming cost V 1 base and J 4 bases; bases outside gene matches: 4. CDR3 DNA: TGCGCCAGCAGCCAAGGGGGGACAGGGGGAGCAGATACGCAGTATTTT. Protein product: CASSQGGTGGADTQYF.

The CDR3 DNA is TGTGCCAGTAGTCACGGTGGGGAAAAACTGTTTTTT. The encoded protein is CASSHGGEKLFF. The genes are TRBV19 and TRBJ1-4; D ambiguous. V lost 5 bases and J lost 8, with 9 bases in between. The germline V gene encodes CDR1 LNHDA and CDR2 SQIVND (reference sequence). The CDR3 length is 12 residues. Full variable domain (remainder filled in from reference TRBV19 and TRBJ1-4): DGGITQSPKYLFRKEGQNVTLSCEQNLNHDAMYWYRQDPGQGLRLIYYSQIVNDFQKGDIAEGYSVSREKKESFPLTVTSAQKNPTAFYLCASSHGGEKLFFGSGTQLSVL.

V and J are TRBV3-1 (or the pseudogene TRBV3-2) and TRBJ2-1; D not certain. With 1 base removed from V and 9 bases from J, the gap between germline ends came to 7 bases. The CDR3 sequence is 12 residues long. The germline V gene encodes CDR1 LGHDT and CDR2 YNNKEL (reference sequence). CDR3 region: CASSQAFGEQFF. The CDR3 region has the DNA TGTGCCAGCAGCCAAGCTTTTGGTGAGCAGTTCTTC.

The chain combines TRBV7-9 with TRBJ1-1; D gene unclear. CDR3 length: 11 residues. CDR1 and CDR2 (germline): SEHNR, FQNEAQ (reference sequence). V was cut by 5 bases and J by 3 bases, with 4 bases left in between. CDR3 protein: CASSRDTEAFF. The CDR3 DNA sequence: TGTGCCAGCAGCCGGGACACTGAAGCTTTCTTT.

This clone was seen a handful of times. The V call is TRBV30, the J call TRBJ2-1; D is undetermined. V lost 2 bases, J lost 6 bases, and 14 bases lay in between. CDR1 and CDR2 (germline): GTSNPN, SVGIG (reference sequence). The CDR3 is 14 amino acids. The CDR3 loop reads CAWSPESWGNEQFF. The DNA for the CDR3 is TGTGCCTGGAGTCCTGAATCATGGGGCAATGAGCAGTTCTTC.

About this clone itself: At one boundary the junction diverges from the germline segment, which might be a read error. V is TRBV12-5 and J is TRBJ1-1; 8 positions agree with TRBD1. The CDR3 is 13 amino acids. CDR1 LGHNT and CDR2 FRNRAP come from the germline V gene. CDR3 nucleotides: TGTGCTAGTACCGTCGACAGGGGAAGTCGTTTTCGGTTT. Translated: CASTVDRGSRFRF.

This clone turned up a few times. The chain has TRBV14 and TRBJ2-5, with 8 bases aligning to TRBD1. J gave up 5 bases and V 0 bases, and 5 bases lay outside the gene matches. Germline CDR1 is SGHDN and CDR2 is FVKESK. The CDR3 sequence is 15 residues long. CDR3 in DNA: TGTGCCAGCAGCCAAGACAGGGGGCTTGGGGAGACCCAGTACTTC. It yields the protein CASSQDRGLGETQYF. The full variable domain, in which reference TRBV14 and TRBJ2-5 provide the parts outside the CDR3, is EAGVTQFPSHSVIEKGQTVTLRCDPISGHDNLYWYRRVMGKEIKFLLHFVKESKQDESGMPNNRFLAERTGGTYSTLKVQPAELEDSGVYFCASSQDRGLGETQYFGPGTRLLVL.

The rearrangement uses TRBV7-9 and TRBJ2-1; a weak D match, TRBD1 (5 bases). Per the germline V gene, CDR1 is SEHNR and CDR2 is FQNEAQ (reference sequence). The CDR3 consists of 15 residues. Trimming removed 5 bases at V and 8 bases at J, with 19 bases between. CDR3 sequence (DNA): TGTGCCAGCAGCCTTGGGGCAGGTTCCCCTCATGAGCAGTTCTTC. The encoded protein is CASSLGAGSPHEQFF.

The J gene is TRBJ1-4, the V gene TRBV24-1, with 8 bases fitting TRBD1. CDR1 is KGHDR and CDR2 is SFDVKD in the germline V gene. The CDR3 is made up of 15 amino acids. J was trimmed by 7 bases and V by 4 bases; bases with no gene match: 7. CDR3 region: CATSDPGQGGEKLFF. The CDR3 DNA reads as TGTGCCACCAGTGACCCCGGACAGGGTGGTGAAAAACTGTTTTTT.

This clone was seen a handful of times. The chain is built from TRBV6-1 and TRBJ2-2, with D possibly being TRBD2 (5 bases). Germline CDR1 is MNHNS and CDR2 is SASEGT. V was cut by 2 bases and J by 6 bases, with 7 bases left in between. This CDR3 has 13 residues. The CDR3 here is CASSESGAGELFF. The CDR3 DNA is TGTGCCAGCAGTGAATCCGGGGCCGGGGAGCTGTTTTTT.

The rearrangement uses TRBV7-9 and TRBJ2-1; a weak D match, TRBD1 (5 bases). The CDR3 covers 16 residues. V shed 5 bases and J shed 0 bases, with 14 bases lying between them. From germline, CDR1 is SEHNR and CDR2 FQNEAQ (reference sequence). The CDR3 sequence is CASSPSRAPSYNEQFF. In DNA form, the CDR3 reads TGTGCCAGCAGCCCTTCCAGGGCCCCCTCCTACAATGAGCAGTTCTTC.

The chain links TRBV28 to TRBJ1-6; perhaps TRBD1 as D (6 bases). Germline loops: CDR1 MDHEN, CDR2 SYDVKM. With 8 bases removed from V and 10 bases from J, the gap between germline ends came to 15 bases. The CDR3 is 13 amino acids. The CDR3 DNA follows: TGTGCCAGCGGGCAGGGGTTAGGATCACCCCTCCACTTT. This translates into CASGQGLGSPLHF.

This clone occurred a few times. V usage is TRBV4-1 and J usage is TRBJ2-3, with TRBD1 matching over 8 bases. Germline V gives CDR1 MGHRA, CDR2 YSYEKL. After removal of 0 bases from V and 5 bases from J, the junction contained 4 bases not matched to a gene. The CDR3 loop spans 15 amino acids. CDR3 sequence reads: CASSQERDRGDTQYF. CDR3 nucleotide sequence: TGCGCCAGCAGCCAAGAACGAGACAGGGGAGATACGCAGTATTTT.

The chain uses TRBV5-4 and TRBJ1-4, with D hard to call. Trimming cost V 4 bases and J 1 base, with 14 bases left between them. This CDR3 has 16 residues. Germline loops: CDR1 SGHNT, CDR2 YYREEE (reference sequence). CDR3 DNA sequence: TGTGCCAGCAGCACCCTCGTGGGCCAAACTAATGAAAAACTGTTTTTT. It is translated as CASSTLVGQTNEKLFF. The full variable domain, completed using reference TRBV5-4 and TRBJ1-4, is ETGVTQSPTHLIKTRGQQVTLRCSSQSGHNTVSWYQQALGQGPQFIFQYYREEENGRGNFPPRFSGLQFPNYSSELNVNALELDDSALYLCASSTLVGQTNEKLFFGSGTQLSVL.

The chain combines TRBV4-1 with TRBJ1-2; the D gene is possibly TRBD1 (6 bases). Trimming removed 0 bases at V and 3 bases at J, with 14 bases between. The CDR3 runs to 16 residues. Per the germline V gene, CDR1 is MGHRA and CDR2 is YSYEKL. As DNA, the CDR3 is TGCGCCAGCAGCCAAGATATGGGGGCGCGAGACTATGGCTACACCTTC. Residues: CASSQDMGARDYGYTF.

V and J are TRBV3-1 (or the pseudogene TRBV3-2) and TRBJ1-2, with D uncertain. V lost 0 bases to trimming and J lost 5 bases, with 10 bases between them. Germline CDR1 LGHDT, CDR2 YNNKEL (reference sequence). This CDR3 spans 14 amino acids. DNA for the CDR3: TGTGCCAGCAGCCAAGATCACAGAGGATATGGCTACACCTTC. This gives the protein CASSQDHRGYGYTF.

The V and J genes are TRBV28 and TRBJ2-5; either TRBD1 or TRBD2 may supply D (6 bases each). The CDR3 length is 17 residues. V was clipped by 6 bases and J by 0 bases, with 20 bases between them. Germline V gives CDR1 MDHEN, CDR2 SYDVKM. CDR3 in amino acids: CASRGGGTPTNQETQYF. In nucleotides, the CDR3 is TGTGCCAGCAGGGGCGGCGGGACACCAACCAACCAAGAGACCCAGTACTTC.

The V and J genes are TRBV7-3 and TRBJ1-2; 8 bases are a match to TRBD1. J gave up 9 bases and V 3 bases, and 6 bases lay outside the gene matches. CDR1 is SGHTA, CDR2 FQGTGA, per germline. The CDR3 covers 13 residues. CDR3 residues: CASSFGQGLSYTF. The CDR3 nucleotides read TGTGCCAGCAGCTTCGGACAGGGTTTGAGCTACACCTTC.

The chain carries TRBV10-3 and TRBJ2-1, with 10 bases that match TRBD1. J lost 6 bases, V lost 4 bases, and 3 bases had no gene match. The germline CDR1 and CDR2 sequences are ENHRY and SYGVKD. The CDR3 spans 14 residues. Here the CDR3 reads CAISVGTGANEQFF. The CDR3 DNA is TGTGCCATCAGTGTTGGGACAGGGGCCAATGAGCAGTTCTTC.